The TCR beta chain under discussion was sequenced for a study of regulatory dendritic cells for organ transplantation (dated by TCRdb to 2015 to 2018). Regarding the complete study: Before and after allostimulation with regulatory or mature dendritic cells, TCRbeta repertoires were sequenced from sorted naive and memory CD4+ and CD8+ T cells.

Trimming takes 8 bases off V and 0 bases off J; junction bases not matched to a gene: 7. CDR1 and CDR2, per the germline V gene, are SGHNT and YENEEA. From the cysteine up to the phenylalanine, the CDR3 has a length of 16 residues. CDR3 DNA is the only sequence kept; it has 48 bases, read in frame from the first base. FACS was used to sort naive T cells as CD45RA+ cells and memory T cells as CD45RO+ CD4+ or CD8+ cells. The T cells used for TCR sequencing were obtained from two healthy control subjects. Unstimulated sorted T cell subsets served as baseline controls for the mixed lymphocyte reactions. The Qiagen DNeasy Blood & Tissue Kit was used for extraction of genomic DNA. With respect to this clone: Its antigen specificity is not known. Per-nucleotide qualities are absent, and no much larger clonotype sits a single base away.

The TCRbeta CDR3 regions were amplified in a multiplexed two-step PCR with Vbeta-specific forward primers and Jbeta-specific reverse primers. Through the immunoSEQ service, TCRbeta libraries were sequenced on an Illumina instrument. The source study handled its data this way. IMGT annotation was used to assign V, D and J genes, and synthetic CDR3 analogues were used to correct the counts for multiplex PCR bias. Repertoire clonality was computed in the immunoSEQ Analyzer as one minus normalized Shannon entropy. Clonal expansion was defined by Fisher's exact test with Benjamini-Hochberg false discovery rate control, using two-tailed P<0.01. The immuneACCESS repertoire file appears here via TCRdb, limited to in-frame rearrangements. These files lack a portion of the clones; in checked studies, under half of the deficit traces to unresolved V genes, and the cause of the others is not known. V and J calls and clone size are copied from that table; D and trimming were computed from the DNA. In this sample the table shows fewer than 25,000 clones, 70% to 80% of which occur a single time. Around 1% of the sample is held by the ten biggest clonotypes.

The research as a whole found: The repertoires of naive CD4+ and CD8+ T cells were highly diverse, while memory cell repertoires were less diverse, with memory CD8+ cells being the most oligoclonal. In both subjects, allostimulation led to expansion of memory CD8+ clones, although regulatory dendritic cells appeared to cause more limited expansion than mature dendritic cells did. Sequencing was done in only a couple of subjects, and the authors reported considerable heterogeneity between individuals in the alloreactive memory CD8+ T cell pool. Among the resting subsets, memory CD8+ T cells contained the most alloreactive TCR clonotypes.

The sequence derives from a human donor in good health. The sample taken for sequencing was memory CD4+ T cells from blood. The label giving this sample's cell subset or site can be read as: CD45RO+ memory T cells. The chain links TRBV11-3 with TRBJ2-6; TRBD2 lines up with 7 middle nucleotides. The DNA reads as follows: TGTGCCAGCGCCTGGGGGGGTCCCTCTGGGGCCAACGTCCTGACTTTC. Its translation reads: CASAWGGPSGANVLTF.